The 7 T cell receptor beta chains in this list originate from one sample, sequenced in a study of cytomegalovirus exposure and HLA in healthy donors. The method was immunoSEQ multiplex PCR; TCRdb's version includes in-frame clones alone and lacks a portion of them. The sample yields 95,000 to 150,000 clones, 85% to 90% seen once. Sequenced: PBMCs. The origin of the receptors is a woman between 18 and 29 years old in good health and CMV-seropositive.

The chain has TRBV6-1 and TRBJ2-7, with D possibly being TRBD1 (5 bases). Per germline, CDR1 MNHNS and CDR2 SASEGT. Trimming removed 8 bases from V and 6 bases from J, with 14 bases in between. The CDR3 is 12 amino acids. The CDR3 sequence is CASSPWQGEQYF. The CDR3 nucleotides read TGTGCCAGCTCCCCATGGCAGGGCGAGCAGTACTTC.

The rearrangement joins TRBV12-5 to TRBJ2-2; 8 bases map to TRBD2. Germline CDR1 LGHNT, CDR2 FRNRAP. Trimming took 0 bases from V and 5 from J; bases not matched to a gene: 5. The CDR3 loop spans 16 amino acids. CDR3 in amino acids: CASGLVVAGLTGELFF. The CDR3, as DNA: TGTGCTAGTGGTTTGGTAGTAGCGGGGCTGACCGGGGAGCTGTTTTTT.

The chain has TRBV28 and TRBJ2-1, with TRBD2 identical over 9 bases. The germline gives CDR1 MDHEN, CDR2 SYDVKM. V shed 2 bases and J 8 bases; nucleotides not matched to a gene: 7. CDR3 length: 15 amino acids. CDR3 bases: TGTGCCAGCAGTTTAGCGGGAGGGATCATCCATGAGCAGTTCTTC. It codes for CASSLAGGIIHEQFF.

This rearrangement joins TRBV19 to TRBJ2-2, with TRBD2 identical over 11 bases. Looked up from germline, CDR1 is LNHDA and CDR2 is SQIVND (reference sequence). With V trimmed by 7 bases and J by 2 bases, 3 bases remained unmatched. The CDR3 contains 15 residues. The CDR3 here is CASNSGRANTGELFF. The CDR3 DNA is TGTGCCAGTAATAGCGGGAGGGCAAACACCGGGGAGCTGTTTTTT. Together with reference TRBV19 and TRBJ2-2, the CDR3 gives the full variable domain: DGGITQSPKYLFRKEGQNVTLSCEQNLNHDAMYWYRQDPGQGLRLIYYSQIVNDFQKGDIAEGYSVSREKKESFPLTVTSAQKNPTAFYLCASNSGRANTGELFFGEGSRLTVL.

In this sample, this clone turned up once. This chain links TRBV2 with TRBJ2-2; 15 nucleotides match TRBD2. V shed 8 bases and J 1 base; nucleotides not matched to a gene: 11. Per the germline V gene, CDR1 is SNHLY and CDR2 is FYNNEI. The CDR3 covers 19 residues. Here the CDR3 DNA reads TGTGCCAGCGACAAACCGGGACTAGCGGGGGGTCGGAACACCGGGGAGCTGTTTTTT. The encoded protein is CASDKPGLAGGRNTGELFF. The whole variable domain, filled in from reference TRBV2 and TRBJ2-2, reads EPEVTQTPSHQVTQMGQEVILRCVPISNHLYFYWYRQILGQKVEFLVSFYNNEISEKSEIFDDQFSVERPDGSNFTLKIRSTKLEDSAMYFCASDKPGLAGGRNTGELFFGEGSRLTVL.

V is TRBV9 and J is TRBJ2-7; the D is unclear. The V end lost 3 bases, the J end lost 0 bases, and 7 bases lay between the germline ends. Germline V gives CDR1 SGDLS, CDR2 YYNGEE. CDR3 length: 13 amino acids. The CDR3 DNA follows: TGTGCCAGCAGCGGGCCATCCTCCTACGAGCAGTACTTC. Residues: CASSGPSSYEQYF.

This chain joins TRBV2 and TRBJ1-5, with a tentative D call TRBD1 (5 bases). The CDR3 sequence is 14 residues long. Germline-derived CDR1 and CDR2 are SNHLY and FYNNEI. V was pared by 3 bases and J by 4 bases, with 10 bases between. Here the CDR3 reads CASSDPRANQPQHF. Written as DNA, the CDR3 is TGTGCCAGCAGTGACCCCAGGGCTAATCAGCCCCAGCATTTT. The full variable domain, with the rest looked up from reference TRBV2 and TRBJ1-5, is EPEVTQTPSHQVTQMGQEVILRCVPISNHLYFYWYRQILGQKVEFLVSFYNNEISEKSEIFDDQFSVERPDGSNFTLKIRSTKLEDSAMYFCASSDPRANQPQHFGDGTRLSIL.